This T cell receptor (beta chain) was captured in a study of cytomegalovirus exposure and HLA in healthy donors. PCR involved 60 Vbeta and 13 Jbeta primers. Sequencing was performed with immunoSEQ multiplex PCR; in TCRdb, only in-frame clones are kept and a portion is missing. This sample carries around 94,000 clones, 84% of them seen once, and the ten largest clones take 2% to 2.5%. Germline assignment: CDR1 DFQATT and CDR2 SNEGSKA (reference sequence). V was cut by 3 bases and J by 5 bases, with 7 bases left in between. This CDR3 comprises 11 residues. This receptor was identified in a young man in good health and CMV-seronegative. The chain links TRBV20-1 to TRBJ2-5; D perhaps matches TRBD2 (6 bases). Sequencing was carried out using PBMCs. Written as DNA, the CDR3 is TGCAGTGCTAGGGAGGGGGAGACCCAGTACTTC. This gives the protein CSAREGETQYF.